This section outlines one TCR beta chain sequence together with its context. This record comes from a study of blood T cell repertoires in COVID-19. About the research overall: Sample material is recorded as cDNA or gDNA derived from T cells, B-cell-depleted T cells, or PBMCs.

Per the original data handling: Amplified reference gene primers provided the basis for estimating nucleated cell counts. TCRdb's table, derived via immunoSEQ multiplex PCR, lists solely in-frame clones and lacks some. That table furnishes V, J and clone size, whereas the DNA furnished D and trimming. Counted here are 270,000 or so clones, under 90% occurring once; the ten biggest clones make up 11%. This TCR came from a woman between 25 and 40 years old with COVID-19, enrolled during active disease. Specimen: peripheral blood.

The CDR3 sequence: CASSLGSTVNTQYF. CDR3 nucleotides: TGTGCCAGCAGTTTAGGGTCCACAGTCAATACGCAGTATTTT. The rearrangement uses TRBV28 and TRBJ2-3; D is ambiguous. V dropped 2 bases and J dropped 7 bases, with 13 bases sitting between them. Per germline, CDR1 MDHEN and CDR2 SYDVKM. This CDR3 is 14 amino acids long.